This T cell receptor (beta chain) appears in the sequencing data of a study of cytomegalovirus exposure and HLA in healthy donors. Study-level points and caveats: HLA-A and HLA-B allele assignments for most subjects were reportedly predicted accurately using TCR beta sequences. Relative to the approximately 670-donor mean, N-insertions were reportedly fewer in an Asian-associated ancestry cluster in a later analysis.

It was with 60 Vbeta and 13 Jbeta primers that the PCR ran. The table came from immunoSEQ multiplex PCR; TCRdb's copy has only in-frame clones and leaves some out. The sample records some 120,000 clones, roughly 80% being singletons. Deletions cut 6 bases from V and 0 bases from J, with 9 bases between. Germline V lookup: CDR1 SQVTM, CDR2 ANQGSEA. The CDR3 loop spans 13 amino acids. On this clone itself: Its antigen is not identified.

The chain uses TRBV29-1 and TRBJ1-5; D might be TRBD1 (5 bases). The sample consisted of PBMCs. This clonotype originated in a male donor in good health and CMV-seropositive. Written as DNA, the CDR3 is TGCAGCGTGGGGCCTGATAGCAATCAGCCCCAGCATTTT. Translation gives CSVGPDSNQPQHF.